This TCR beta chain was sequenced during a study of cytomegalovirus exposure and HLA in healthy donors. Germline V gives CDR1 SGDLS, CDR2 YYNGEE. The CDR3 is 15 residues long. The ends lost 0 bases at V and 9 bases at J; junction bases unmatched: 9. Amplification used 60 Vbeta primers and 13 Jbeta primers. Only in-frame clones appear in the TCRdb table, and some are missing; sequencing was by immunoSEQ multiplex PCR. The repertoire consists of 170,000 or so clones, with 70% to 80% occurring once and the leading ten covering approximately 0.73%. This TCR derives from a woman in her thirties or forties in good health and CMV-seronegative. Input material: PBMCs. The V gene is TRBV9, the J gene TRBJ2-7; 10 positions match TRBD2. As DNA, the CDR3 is TGTGCCAGCAGCGTAGGAGCGGGGGGGCCCGGTCGGCAGTACTTC. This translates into CASSVGAGGPGRQYF.